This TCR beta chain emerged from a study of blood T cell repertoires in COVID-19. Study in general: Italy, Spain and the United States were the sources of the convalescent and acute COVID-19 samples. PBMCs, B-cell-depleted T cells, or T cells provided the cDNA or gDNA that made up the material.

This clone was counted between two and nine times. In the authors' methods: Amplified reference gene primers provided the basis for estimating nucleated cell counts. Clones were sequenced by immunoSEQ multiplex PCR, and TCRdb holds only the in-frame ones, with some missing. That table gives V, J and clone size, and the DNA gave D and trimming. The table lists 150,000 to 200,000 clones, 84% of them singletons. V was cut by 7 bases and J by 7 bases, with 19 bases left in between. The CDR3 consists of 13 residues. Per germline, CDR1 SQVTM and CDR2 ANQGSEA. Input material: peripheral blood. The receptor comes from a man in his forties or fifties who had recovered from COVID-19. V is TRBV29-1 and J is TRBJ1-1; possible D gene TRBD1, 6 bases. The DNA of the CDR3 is TGCAGCGCCCAAATAAACCTGGACAGTGAAGCTTTCTTT. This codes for CSAQINLDSEAFF.